Shown below are 17 T cell receptor beta chains from a single sample sequenced in a study of blood T cell repertoires in COVID-19. Profiled with immunoSEQ multiplex PCR; TCRdb holds only in-frame clones, not every one. The data contain about 350,000 clones, roughly 86% of them singletons. Sequencing was carried out using peripheral blood. The receptors come from a man aged 25-45 years with COVID-19, enrolled during active disease.

The V call is TRBV5-4, the J call TRBJ2-5, with TRBD2 matching over 11 bases. The CDR3 runs to 15 residues. V gave up 2 bases and J gave up 5 bases; unmatched junction bases: 5. Germline-derived CDR1 and CDR2 are SGHNT and YYREEE (reference sequence). The DNA for the CDR3 is TGTGCCAGCAGCTTTTTAGCGGGGGGGCAGGAGACCCAGTACTTC. It specifies CASSFLAGGQETQYF.

J is TRBJ2-3 and V is TRBV9; no clear D gene. Trimming removed 3 bases from V and 2 bases from J, with 10 bases in between. This CDR3 has 14 amino acids. Germline assignment: CDR1 SGDLS and CDR2 YYNGEE. As DNA, the CDR3 is TGTGCCAGCAGCGGAGCCCCTTACACAGATACGCAGTATTTT. Amino acids: CASSGAPYTDTQYF. The variable domain in full, with the rest retrieved from reference TRBV9 and TRBJ2-3, is DSGVTQTPKHLITATGQRVTLRCSPRSGDLSVYWYQQSLDQGLQFLIQYYNGEERAKGNILERFSAQQFPDLHSELNLSSLELGDSALYFCASSGAPYTDTQYFGPGTRLTVL.

V and J are TRBV2 and TRBJ2-7, with TRBD2 as a possible D gene (5 bases). V lost 7 bases and J lost 4, with 11 bases in between. CDR1 is SNHLY and CDR2 is FYNNEI in the germline V gene. The CDR3 totals 12 residues. CDR3 sequence: CASTARTYEQYF. CDR3 nucleotide sequence: TGTGCCAGCACCGCACGGACTTACGAGCAGTACTTC. Complete variable domain (other parts from reference TRBV2 and TRBJ2-7): EPEVTQTPSHQVTQMGQEVILRCVPISNHLYFYWYRQILGQKVEFLVSFYNNEISEKSEIFDDQFSVERPDGSNFTLKIRSTKLEDSAMYFCASTARTYEQYFGPGTRLTVT.

CDR3 loop: CASSSGQAGETQYF. The DNA for the CDR3 is TGTGCCAGCAGTTCTGGACAGGCAGGAGAGACCCAGTACTTC. V gene TRBV25-1 combines with J gene TRBJ2-5, with 7 bases lining up with TRBD1. Looked up from germline, CDR1 is MGHDK and CDR2 is SYGVNS. With 5 bases clipped from V and 4 bases from J, the junction kept 7 bases outside the gene matches. The CDR3 length is 14 residues.

This chain joins TRBV27 and TRBJ1-1; TRBD1 matches at 7 bases. CDR1 and CDR2 (germline): MNHEY, SMNVEV (reference sequence). The CDR3 sequence is 13 residues long. V shed 8 bases, J shed 4 bases, and the junction held 7 bases outside the gene matches. For the CDR3, the DNA is TGTGCCAGCTTCAACAGGGGTGGCACTGAAGCTTTCTTT. It specifies CASFNRGGTEAFF.

The chain recombines TRBV18 with TRBJ2-5, with TRBD2 matching over 11 bases. V dropped 1 base and J dropped 0; count of bases not matched to a gene: 1. CDR3 length equals 16 residues. Looked up from germline, CDR1 is KGHSH and CDR2 is LQKENI. This CDR3 is CASSPQTSGNQETQYF. The CDR3 DNA is TGTGCCAGCTCACCACAGACTAGCGGGAACCAAGAGACCCAGTACTTC.

This chain links TRBV6-2 or TRBV6-3 with TRBJ2-3, with a weak D call TRBD2 (5 bases). The length of the CDR3 is 16 residues. The V end lost 4 bases, the J end lost 6 bases, and 20 bases lay between the germline ends. CDR1 is MNHEY, CDR2 SVGEGT, per germline. The CDR3 loop reads CASSSTLRLPGDTQYF. CDR3 coding DNA: TGTGCCAGCAGTTCTACGCTCCGATTGCCGGGGGATACGCAGTATTTT.

This clone was seen more than once but under ten times. CDR3 nucleotide sequence: TGTGCCAGCAGCTCGGCTAGCGGGAGCTCCTACAATGAGCAGTTCTTC. This sequence encodes CASSSASGSSYNEQFF. The chain joins TRBV7-9 to TRBJ2-1, with 10 nucleotides matching TRBD2. The ends lost 4 bases at V and 0 bases at J; junction bases unmatched: 3. Germline CDR1 reads SEHNR; CDR2 reads FQNEAQ (reference sequence). This CDR3 is built from 16 residues. The full variable domain, completed using reference TRBV7-9 and TRBJ2-1, is DTGVSQNPRHKITKRGQNVTFRCDPISEHNRLYWYRQTLGQGPEFLTYFQNEAQLEKSRLLSDRFSAERPKGSFSTLEIQRTEQGDSAMYLCASSSASGSSYNEQFFGPGTRLTVL.

The chain joins TRBV7-2 to TRBJ1-2, with TRBD1 matching 7 bases. After removal of 4 bases from V and 5 bases from J, the junction contained 4 bases not matched to a gene. The germline gives CDR1 SGHTA, CDR2 FQGNSA. This CDR3 is built from 13 residues. The CDR3 nucleotides read TGTGCCAGCAGCTCAGGGGGGAAGTATGGCTACACCTTC. Translated, it gives CASSSGGKYGYTF. Full variable domain (rest looked up from reference TRBV7-2 and TRBJ1-2): GAGVSQSPSNKVTEKGKDVELRCDPISGHTALYWYRQSLGQGLEFLIYFQGNSAPDKSGLPSDRFSAERTGGSVSTLTIQRTQQEDSAVYLCASSSGGKYGYTFGSGTRLTVV.

The gene calls are TRBV25-1 and TRBJ1-6; D remains unclear. Deletions cut 6 bases from V and 7 bases from J, with 10 bases between. Germline V CDR1 and CDR2: MGHDK, SYGVNS. The CDR3 sequence is 13 residues long. The CDR3, as DNA: TGTGCCAGCAGGATAAATAGAAATTCACCCCTCCACTTT. Amino acid sequence: CASRINRNSPLHF.

V gene TRBV24-1 combines with J gene TRBJ2-7, with a weak D call TRBD2 (6 bases). CDR1 and CDR2 from the germline V gene are KGHDR and SFDVKD. This CDR3 spans 12 amino acids. Trimming stripped 7 bases from V and 2 bases from J, with 8 bases between. The CDR3 is CATSGGAYEQYF. CDR3 DNA: TGTGCCACCAGCGGAGGGGCCTACGAGCAGTACTTC.

This clone has just one count. This chain joins TRBV4-2 and TRBJ1-1; the match to TRBD1 covers 11 bases. Looked up from germline, CDR1 is LGHNA and CDR2 is YNFKEQ. V lost 4 bases, J lost 5 bases, and 6 bases stayed unmatched. The CDR3 loop spans 15 amino acids. CDR3 nucleotide sequence: TGTGCCAGCAGCCTATCCGGGACAGGGGGGACTGAAGCTTTCTTT. Its protein product is CASSLSGTGGTEAFF.

The chain employs TRBV27 and TRBJ1-1; 12 positions match TRBD1. Per the germline V gene, CDR1 is MNHEY and CDR2 is SMNVEV (reference sequence). The CDR3 runs to 17 residues. Trimming took 2 bases from V and 7 from J; bases not matched to a gene: 11. CDR3: CASSLAPGQGAEGEAFF. The CDR3, as DNA: TGTGCCAGCAGTTTAGCGCCGGGACAGGGGGCTGAGGGTGAAGCTTTCTTT.

The chain joins TRBV6-2 or TRBV6-3 to TRBJ2-5; 9 bases fit TRBD2. The CDR3 is 14 amino acids. The ends lost 4 bases at V and 1 base at J; junction bases unmatched: 1. Looked up from germline, CDR1 is MNHEY and CDR2 is SVGEGT. CDR3 sequence reads: CASSLAGVQETQYF. The CDR3 DNA follows: TGTGCCAGCAGTTTAGCGGGGGTCCAAGAGACCCAGTACTTC.

This sequence joins TRBV10-3 and TRBJ1-5, with TRBD1 identical over 9 bases. Germline values: CDR1 ENHRY, CDR2 SYGVKD. There are 16 residues in the CDR3. With V trimmed by 2 bases and J by 2 bases, 4 bases remained unmatched. The CDR3 coding sequence is TGTGCCATCAGTGAGGACAGGACAGGGGGCAATCAGCCCCAGCATTTT. Protein sequence: CAISEDRTGGNQPQHF.

The chain joins TRBV7-3 to TRBJ2-1; TRBD2 aligns across 8 bases. V lost 5 bases, J lost 4 bases, and 7 bases stayed unmatched. The CDR3 is made up of 15 amino acids. Germline CDR1 and CDR2: SGHTA and FQGTGA. CDR3 coding DNA: TGTGCCAGCAGCATAGCGGGATTTAGATACAATGAGCAGTTCTTC. It is translated as CASSIAGFRYNEQFF.

The V gene is TRBV19, the J gene TRBJ2-7, with D tentatively TRBD1 (6 bases). The CDR3 contains 13 residues. Germline V CDR1 and CDR2: LNHDA, SQIVND (reference sequence). V was trimmed by 10 bases and J by 6 bases, leaving 19 bases between them. The CDR3 sequence: CATRQAGEFEQYF. The CDR3 region has the DNA TGTGCCACCCGTCAGGCAGGGGAGTTCGAGCAGTACTTC.